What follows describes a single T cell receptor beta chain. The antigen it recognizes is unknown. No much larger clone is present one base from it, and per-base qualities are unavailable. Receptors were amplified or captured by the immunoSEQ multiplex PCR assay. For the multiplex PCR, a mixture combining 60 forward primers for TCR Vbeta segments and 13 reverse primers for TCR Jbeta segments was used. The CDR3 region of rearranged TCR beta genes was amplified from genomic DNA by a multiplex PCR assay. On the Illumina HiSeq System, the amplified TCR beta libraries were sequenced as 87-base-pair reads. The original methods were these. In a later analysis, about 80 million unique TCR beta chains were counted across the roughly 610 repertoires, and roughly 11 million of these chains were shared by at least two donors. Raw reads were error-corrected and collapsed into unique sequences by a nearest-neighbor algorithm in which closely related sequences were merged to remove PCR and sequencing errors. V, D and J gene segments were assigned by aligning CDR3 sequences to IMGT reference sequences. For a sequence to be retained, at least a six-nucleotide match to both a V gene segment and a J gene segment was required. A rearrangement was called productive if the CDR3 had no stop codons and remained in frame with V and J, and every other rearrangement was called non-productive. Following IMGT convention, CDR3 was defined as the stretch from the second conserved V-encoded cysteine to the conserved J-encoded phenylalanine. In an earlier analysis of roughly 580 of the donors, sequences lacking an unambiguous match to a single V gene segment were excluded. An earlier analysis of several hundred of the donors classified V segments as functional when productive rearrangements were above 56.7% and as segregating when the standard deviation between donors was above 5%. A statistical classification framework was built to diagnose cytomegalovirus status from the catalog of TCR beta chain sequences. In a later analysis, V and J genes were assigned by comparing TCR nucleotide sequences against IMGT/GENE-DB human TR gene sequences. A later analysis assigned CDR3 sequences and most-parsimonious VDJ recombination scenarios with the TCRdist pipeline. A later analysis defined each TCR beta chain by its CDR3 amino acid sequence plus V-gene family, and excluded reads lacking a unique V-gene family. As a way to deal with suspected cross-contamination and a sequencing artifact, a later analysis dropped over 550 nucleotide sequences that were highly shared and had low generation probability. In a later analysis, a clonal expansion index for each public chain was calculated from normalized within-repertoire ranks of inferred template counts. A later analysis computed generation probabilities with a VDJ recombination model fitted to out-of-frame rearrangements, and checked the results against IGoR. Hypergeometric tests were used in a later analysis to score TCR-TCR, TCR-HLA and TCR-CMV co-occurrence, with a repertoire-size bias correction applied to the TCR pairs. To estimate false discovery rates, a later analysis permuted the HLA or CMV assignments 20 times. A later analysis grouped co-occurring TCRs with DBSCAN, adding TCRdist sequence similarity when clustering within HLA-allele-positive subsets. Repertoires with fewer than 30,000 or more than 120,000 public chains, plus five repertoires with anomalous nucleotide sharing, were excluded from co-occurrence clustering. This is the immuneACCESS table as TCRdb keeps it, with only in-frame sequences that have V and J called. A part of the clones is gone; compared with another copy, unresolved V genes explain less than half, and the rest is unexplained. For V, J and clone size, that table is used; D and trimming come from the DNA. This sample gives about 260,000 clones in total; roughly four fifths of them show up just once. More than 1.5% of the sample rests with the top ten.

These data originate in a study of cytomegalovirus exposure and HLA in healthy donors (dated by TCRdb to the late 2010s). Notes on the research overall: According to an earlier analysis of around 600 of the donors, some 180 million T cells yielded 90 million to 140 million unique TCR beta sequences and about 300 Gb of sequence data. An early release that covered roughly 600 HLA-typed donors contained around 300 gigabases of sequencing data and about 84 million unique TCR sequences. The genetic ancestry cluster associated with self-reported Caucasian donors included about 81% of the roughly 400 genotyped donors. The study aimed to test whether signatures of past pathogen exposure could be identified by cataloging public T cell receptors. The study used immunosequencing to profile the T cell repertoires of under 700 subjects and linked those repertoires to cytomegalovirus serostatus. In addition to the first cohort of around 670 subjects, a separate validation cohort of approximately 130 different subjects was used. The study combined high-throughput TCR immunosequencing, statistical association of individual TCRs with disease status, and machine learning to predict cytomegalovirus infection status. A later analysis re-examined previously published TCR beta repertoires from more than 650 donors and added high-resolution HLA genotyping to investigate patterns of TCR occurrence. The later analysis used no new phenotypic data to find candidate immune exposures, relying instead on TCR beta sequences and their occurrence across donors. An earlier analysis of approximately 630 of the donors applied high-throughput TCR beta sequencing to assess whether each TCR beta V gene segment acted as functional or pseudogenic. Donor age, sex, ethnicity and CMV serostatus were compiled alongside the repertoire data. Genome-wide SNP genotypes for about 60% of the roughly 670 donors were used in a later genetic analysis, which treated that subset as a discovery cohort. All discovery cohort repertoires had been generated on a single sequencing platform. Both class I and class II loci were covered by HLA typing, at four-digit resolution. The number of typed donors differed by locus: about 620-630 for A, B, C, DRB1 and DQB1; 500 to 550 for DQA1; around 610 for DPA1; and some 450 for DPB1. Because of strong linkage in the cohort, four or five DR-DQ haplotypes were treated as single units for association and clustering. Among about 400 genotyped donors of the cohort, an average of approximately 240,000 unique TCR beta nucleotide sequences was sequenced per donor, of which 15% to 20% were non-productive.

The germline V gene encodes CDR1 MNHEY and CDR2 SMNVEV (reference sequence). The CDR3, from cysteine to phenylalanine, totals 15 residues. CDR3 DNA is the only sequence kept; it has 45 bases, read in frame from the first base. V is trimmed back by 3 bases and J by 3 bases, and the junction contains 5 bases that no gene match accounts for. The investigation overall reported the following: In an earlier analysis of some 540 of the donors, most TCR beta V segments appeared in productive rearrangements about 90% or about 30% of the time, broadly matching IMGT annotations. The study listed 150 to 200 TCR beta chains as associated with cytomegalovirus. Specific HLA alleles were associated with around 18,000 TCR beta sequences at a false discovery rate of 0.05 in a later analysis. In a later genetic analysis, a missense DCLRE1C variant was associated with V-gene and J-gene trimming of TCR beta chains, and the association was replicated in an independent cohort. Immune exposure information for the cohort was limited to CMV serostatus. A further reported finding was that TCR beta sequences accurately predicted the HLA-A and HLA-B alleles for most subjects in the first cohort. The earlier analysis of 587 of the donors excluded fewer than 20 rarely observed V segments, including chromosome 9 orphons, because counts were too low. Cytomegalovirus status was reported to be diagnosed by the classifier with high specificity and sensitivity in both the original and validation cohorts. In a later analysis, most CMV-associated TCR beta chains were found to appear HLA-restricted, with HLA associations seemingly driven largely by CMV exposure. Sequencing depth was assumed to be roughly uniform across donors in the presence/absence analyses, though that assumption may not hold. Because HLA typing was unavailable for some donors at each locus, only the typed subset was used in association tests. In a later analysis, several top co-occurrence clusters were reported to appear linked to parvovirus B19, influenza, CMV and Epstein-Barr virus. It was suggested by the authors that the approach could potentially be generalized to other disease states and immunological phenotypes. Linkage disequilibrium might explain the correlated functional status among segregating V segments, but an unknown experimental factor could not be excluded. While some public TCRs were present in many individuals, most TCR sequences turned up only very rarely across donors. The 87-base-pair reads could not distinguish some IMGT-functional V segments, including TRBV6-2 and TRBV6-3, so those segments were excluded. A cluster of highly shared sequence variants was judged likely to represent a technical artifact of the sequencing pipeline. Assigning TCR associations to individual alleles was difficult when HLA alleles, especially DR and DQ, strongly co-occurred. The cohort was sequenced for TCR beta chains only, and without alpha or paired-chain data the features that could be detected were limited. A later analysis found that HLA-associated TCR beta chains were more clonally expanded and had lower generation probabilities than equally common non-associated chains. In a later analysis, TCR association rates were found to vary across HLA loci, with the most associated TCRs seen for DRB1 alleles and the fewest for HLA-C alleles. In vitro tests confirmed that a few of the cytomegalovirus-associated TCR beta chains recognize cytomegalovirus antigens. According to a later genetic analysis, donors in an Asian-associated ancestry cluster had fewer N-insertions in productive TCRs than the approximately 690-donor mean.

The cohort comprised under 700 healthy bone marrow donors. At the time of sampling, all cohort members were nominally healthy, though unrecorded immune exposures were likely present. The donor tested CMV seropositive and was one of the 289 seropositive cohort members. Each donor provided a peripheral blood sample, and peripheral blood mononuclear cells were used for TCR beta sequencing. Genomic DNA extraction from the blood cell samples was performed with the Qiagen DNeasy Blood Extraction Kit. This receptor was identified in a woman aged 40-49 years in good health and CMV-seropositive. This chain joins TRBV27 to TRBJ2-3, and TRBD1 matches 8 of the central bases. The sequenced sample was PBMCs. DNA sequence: TGTGCCAGCAGTTTTCGGACAGGGTGGACAGATACGCAGTATTTT. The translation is CASSFRTGWTDTQYF.